Below are 10 T cell receptor beta chains sequenced from a single sample in a study of blood T cell repertoires in COVID-19. The table came from immunoSEQ multiplex PCR; TCRdb's copy has only in-frame clones and leaves some out. The sample lists about 300,000 clones; around 85% were seen once. Sequencing was done on a sample of PBMCs or T cells enriched from blood (not recorded which). The source is a woman in her 50s who had recovered from COVID-19.

This clone was detected only once. The chain has TRBV7-9 and TRBJ2-3; D unclear. CDR1 SEHNR and CDR2 FQNEAQ come from the germline V gene (reference sequence). The V and J ends lost 3 bases and 4 bases respectively, with 14 bases between them. The CDR3 extends over 15 amino acids. CDR3 bases: TGTGCCAGCAGCTTTAGTCCGTTCCCGGCAGATACGCAGTATTTT. Translated, it gives CASSFSPFPADTQYF.

This clone appeared a few times. The gene calls are TRBV5-5 and TRBJ2-1; 9 nucleotides align to TRBD2. Germline loops: CDR1 SGHKS, CDR2 YYEKEE (reference sequence). The CDR3 has 15 residues. The V and J ends lost 4 bases and 9 bases, in that order; junction bases with no gene match: 11. CDR3 region: CASSPTGGGAAEQFF. Written as DNA, the CDR3 is TGTGCCAGCAGCCCGACGGGCGGGGGGGCTGCTGAGCAGTTCTTC. The full variable domain, its missing parts supplied by reference TRBV5-5 and TRBJ2-1, is DAGVTQSPTHLIKTRGQQVTLRCSPISGHKSVSWYQQVLGQGPQFIFQYYEKEERGRGNFPDRFSARQFPNYSSELNVNALLLGDSALYLCASSPTGGGAAEQFFGPGTRLTVL.

The J gene is TRBJ1-5, the V gene TRBV7-8, with 10 bases fitting TRBD1. V shed 6 bases and J 0 bases; nucleotides not matched to a gene: 14. The CDR3 is made up of 19 amino acids. The germline gives CDR1 SGHVS, CDR2 FQNEAQ. The CDR3: CASSPRWTGGENSNQPQHF. The CDR3 coding sequence is TGTGCCAGCAGTCCCCGATGGACAGGGGGTGAAAATAGCAATCAGCCCCAGCATTTT.

The genes are TRBV3-1 (or the pseudogene TRBV3-2) and TRBJ1-1; TRBD1 matches 7 bases. From germline, CDR1 is LGHDT and CDR2 YNNKEL (reference sequence). The length of the CDR3 is 15 residues. The junction had 12 bases not matched to a gene; V was cut back by 0 bases and J by 11 bases. CDR3 coding DNA: TGTGCCAGCAGCCAAGAGATATCCCCTGGACAGGCGGCTTTCTTT. The encoded protein is CASSQEISPGQAAFF.

This clone was observed once. The CDR3: CASNRGKTEAFF. The CDR3 DNA reads as TGTGCCAGTAATAGGGGGAAAACTGAAGCTTTCTTT. The chain recombines TRBV19 with TRBJ1-1, with D perhaps TRBD1 (6 bases). Deletions cut 7 bases from V and 5 bases from J, with 11 bases between. The CDR3 totals 12 residues. CDR1 is LNHDA, CDR2 SQIVND, per germline (reference sequence).

A word on this clone: The sample holds other DNA sequences that translate to the same CDR3. The chain links TRBV9 to TRBJ2-5, with D possibly matching TRBD2 (5 bases). The V gene's germline CDR1 is SGDLS and CDR2 YYNGEE. V lost 0 bases and J 1 base, leaving 10 bases between the germline ends. CDR3 length equals 15 residues. The DNA of the CDR3 is TGTGCCAGCAGCGTAGTGGCGGGTCCCCAAGAGACCCAGTACTTC. Its protein product is CASSVVAGPQETQYF.

CDR3 nucleotides: TGTGCCAGTAAAATGGGAAGGGACAGGGGCAATCAGCCCCAGCATTTT. Encoded protein: CASKMGRDRGNQPQHF. The rearrangement uses TRBV19 and TRBJ1-5, with 9 bases matching TRBD1. The V gene's germline CDR1 is LNHDA and CDR2 SQIVND (reference sequence). The CDR3 totals 16 residues. J lost 2 bases, V lost 7 bases, and 9 bases had no gene match. Variable domain in full (rest from reference TRBV19 and TRBJ1-5): DGGITQSPKYLFRKEGQNVTLSCEQNLNHDAMYWYRQDPGQGLRLIYYSQIVNDFQKGDIAEGYSVSREKKESFPLTVTSAQKNPTAFYLCASKMGRDRGNQPQHFGDGTRLSIL.

V gene TRBV27 combines with J gene TRBJ1-5; no clear D. V was shortened by 4 bases and J by 2 bases, with 12 bases between the two germline ends. Germline V CDR1 and CDR2: MNHEY, SMNVEV (reference sequence). The CDR3 has 15 amino acids. The CDR3 DNA reads as TGTGCCAGCAGTTCGGCGGGCCGGGGCAATCAGCCCCAGCATTTT. Its translation: CASSSAGRGNQPQHF.

V and J are TRBV18 and TRBJ2-3, with TRBD1 identical over 7 bases. The CDR3 runs 14 residues. Germline CDR1 and CDR2: KGHSH and LQKENI. The J segment lost 3 bases and the V segment lost 3 bases, leaving 3 bases of the junction unmatched. The chain's CDR3 is CASSPTGMTDTQYF. The CDR3 nucleotides read TGTGCCAGCTCACCGACAGGGATGACAGATACGCAGTATTTT.

The rearrangement uses TRBV5-1 and TRBJ1-6, with D possibly matching TRBD1 (6 bases). The CDR3 covers 15 residues. V was cut by 0 bases and J by 7 bases, with 11 bases left in between. Germline V lookup: CDR1 SGHRS, CDR2 YFSETQ. The CDR3 sequence: CASSLEGVGNSPLHF. DNA of the CDR3: TGCGCCAGCAGCTTGGAGGGGGTGGGAAATTCACCCCTCCACTTT. Full variable domain (outside the CDR3, taken from reference TRBV5-1 and TRBJ1-6): KAGVTQTPRYLIKTRGQQVTLSCSPISGHRSVSWYQQTPGQGLQFLFEYFSETQRNKGNFPGRFSGRQFSNSRSEMNVSTLELGDSALYLCASSLEGVGNSPLHFGNGTRLTVT.